What follows are 23 T cell receptor beta chains derived from one specimen sequenced in a study of CD8 T cells in ankylosing spondylitis. TCRdb reanalysed the 5' RACE reads using MiXCR and keeps one entry per CDR3 protein. The sample carries a few hundred thousand distinct CDR3 sequences, approximately 22% recorded once. Sequenced: blood, either unsorted or a sorted T cell fraction (not recorded which). The receptor set was obtained from a male donor with ankylosing spondylitis or in good health (not recorded which).

There are a few counts of this clonotype. The chain carries TRBV29-1 and TRBJ1-2; the match to TRBD1 covers 7 bases. Germline trimming cut 6 bases from V and 7 bases from J; bases unmatched to any gene: 8. The CDR3 contains 12 residues. Germline V gives CDR1 SQVTM, CDR2 ANQGSEA. CDR3 residues: CSVVNRGGGYTF. CDR3 in DNA: TGCAGCGTAGTCAACAGGGGCGGTGGCTACACCTTC.

This clonotype was counted a few times. The V and J genes are TRBV11-1 and TRBJ2-5; 9 bases agree with TRBD1. CDR1 SGHAT and CDR2 FQDESV come from the germline V gene (reference sequence). The CDR3 has 17 amino acids. J gave up 2 bases and V 4 bases, and 11 bases lay outside the gene matches. The CDR3, as DNA: TGTGCCAGCAGCTCCCGGGACAGGGTAATAGGGCAAGAGACCCAGTACTTC. Translating gives CASSSRDRVIGQETQYF.

There are a few counts of this clonotype. The chain carries TRBV7-9 and TRBJ1-1; D not certain. The CDR3 is 15 residues long. Germline lookup yields CDR1 SEHNR and CDR2 FQNEAQ (reference sequence). Trimming removed 3 bases at V and 5 bases at J, with 16 bases between. Here the CDR3 DNA reads TGTGCCAGCAGCTTGTCGACGCGGCTGGGGACTGAAGCTTTCTTT. It encodes CASSLSTRLGTEAFF.

The gene calls are TRBV6-5 and TRBJ2-3; D may be TRBD2 (6 bases). Trimming stripped 7 bases from V and 2 bases from J, with 13 bases between. CDR3 size: 14 residues. CDR1 is MNHEY, CDR2 SVGAGI, per germline. CDR3: CASTLGGYTDTQYF. The CDR3 DNA reads TGTGCCAGCACTTTGGGGGGATACACAGATACGCAGTATTTT.

This clonotype is labeled as medium-sized. The chain joins TRBV28 to TRBJ2-3; 10 bases map to TRBD2. V was pared by 0 bases and J by 0 bases, with 9 bases of the junction left unmatched. Germline lookup yields CDR1 MDHEN and CDR2 SYDVKM. CDR3 length equals 19 residues. The CDR3 DNA is TGTGCCAGCAGTTTATGGGCTAGCGGGGGAAGTGCTAGCACAGATACGCAGTATTTT. Its protein product is CASSLWASGGSASTDTQYF.

This clonotype was seen a handful of times. The chain carries TRBV29-1 and TRBJ2-2; maybe TRBD2 (5 bases). Germline assignment: CDR1 SQVTM and CDR2 ANQGSEA. The CDR3 spans 12 residues. Trimming took 3 bases from V and 6 from J, leaving 8 bases between them. The CDR3 region has the DNA TGCAGCGTTGACACTAGGGCCGGGGAGCTGTTTTTT. As protein: CSVDTRAGELFF.

V is TRBV4-1 and J is TRBJ1-1, with TRBD1 matching over 7 bases. The CDR3 runs 16 residues. Germline V gives CDR1 MGHRA, CDR2 YSYEKL. V shed 3 bases and J 2 bases; nucleotides not matched to a gene: 9. This CDR3 is CASSHDGRGRNTEAFF. CDR3 DNA sequence: TGCGCCAGCAGCCACGATGGGAGGGGGCGCAACACTGAAGCTTTCTTT.

The rearrangement links TRBV18 to TRBJ2-1; either TRBD1 or TRBD2 may supply D (6 bases each). Trimming left V 0 bases short and J 1 base short, with 13 bases between. Germline lookup yields CDR1 KGHSH and CDR2 LQKENI. The CDR3 runs to 17 residues. The DNA for the CDR3 is TGTGCCAGCTCACCACCTACGGGGGCGGGTTCCTACAATGAGCAGTTCTTC. It encodes CASSPPTGAGSYNEQFF. The full variable domain, its missing parts supplied by reference TRBV18 and TRBJ2-1, is NAGVMQNPRHLVRRRGQEARLRCSPMKGHSHVYWYRQLPEEGLKFMVYLQKENIIDESGMPKERFSAEFPKEGPSILRIQQVVRGDSAAYFCASSPPTGAGSYNEQFFGPGTRLTVL.

This chain connects TRBV6-5 to TRBJ2-2; 9 bases are a match to TRBD2. The CDR3 runs 18 residues. CDR1 and CDR2 (germline): MNHEY, SVGAGI. Trimming removed 0 bases from V and 2 bases from J; junction bases left unmatched: 7. The CDR3 DNA reads TGTGCCAGCAGTTACTCGAGGAGCGGGGGGCCAAACACCGGGGAGCTGTTTTTT. Translation gives CASSYSRSGGPNTGELFF.

This clonotype has just a few counts. The chain has TRBV12-3 or TRBV12-4 and TRBJ2-1; 9 positions match TRBD2. The V segment lost 8 bases and the J segment 7 bases; nucleotides outside the gene matches: 21. The CDR3 is 18 residues long. The CDR3: CASGDYPPVAGGRNEQFF. As DNA, the CDR3 is TGTGCCAGCGGAGACTACCCCCCGGTGGCGGGGGGGCGAAATGAGCAGTTCTTC.

This clonotype has a handful of counts. The CDR3 sequence: CASSQDGGFSMNTEAFF. CDR3 nucleotides: TGTGCCAGCAGCCAAGATGGTGGGTTCAGCATGAACACTGAAGCTTTCTTT. The chain carries TRBV3-1 and TRBJ1-1; D remains ambiguous. Trimming cost V 0 bases and J 0 bases, with 14 bases left between them. Looked up from germline, CDR1 is LGHDT and CDR2 is YNNKEL (reference sequence). This CDR3 region has 17 residues.

The rearrangement joins TRBV29-1 to TRBJ2-2; maybe TRBD1 (6 bases). Trimming stripped 5 bases from V and 3 bases from J, with 16 bases between. Per the germline V gene, CDR1 is SQVTM and CDR2 is ANQGSEA. The CDR3 runs 15 residues. CDR3 nucleotides: TGCAGCGTTAAGTCAGGGGCTGGGGACACCGGGGAGCTGTTTTTT. Amino acids: CSVKSGAGDTGELFF.

This clonotype was observed many times. A read error may produce the germline difference seen at one junction end. The chain is built from TRBV7-9 and TRBJ2-5; perhaps TRBD1 as D (6 bases). The germline V gene has CDR1 SEHNR and CDR2 FQNEAQ (reference sequence). This CDR3 is built from 12 residues. The CDR3 bases are TGTGCCAGCAGCTTATACCCCCAGGGGACCATCTTC. It codes for CASSLYPQGTIF.

The sample holds many counts of this clonotype. This chain links TRBV7-9 with TRBJ2-7; 9 positions agree with TRBD1. The germline V gene has CDR1 SEHNR and CDR2 FQNEAQ (reference sequence). CDR3 length equals 15 residues. J gave up 0 bases and V 4 bases, and 4 bases lay outside the gene matches. The CDR3: CASSSGQGSSYEQYF. The DNA of the CDR3 is TGTGCCAGCAGCTCGGGACAGGGAAGCTCCTACGAGCAGTACTTC.

The chain employs TRBV6-1 and TRBJ2-5; 8 bases align to TRBD1. Trimming removed 3 bases from V and 4 bases from J; junction bases left unmatched: 4. CDR3 length: 14 amino acids. The germline CDR1 and CDR2 sequences are MNHNS and SASEGT. CDR3 in DNA: TGTGCCAGCAGTGACAGGGGGCTCCTAGAGACCCAGTACTTC. It specifies CASSDRGLLETQYF.

This clonotype was observed a few times. The chain carries TRBV10-3 and TRBJ2-1; D unclear. CDR1 is ENHRY, CDR2 SYGVKD, per germline. This CDR3 has 16 amino acids. V dropped 7 bases and J dropped 0 bases, with 16 bases sitting between them. CDR3: CAITETAPSSYNEQFF. In DNA form, the CDR3 reads TGTGCCATCACCGAGACTGCACCCAGCTCCTACAATGAGCAGTTCTTC.

The chain is built from TRBV12-3 or TRBV12-4 and TRBJ2-2; a possible D gene is TRBD1 (6 bases). Trimming took off 2 bases at V and 8 bases at J, with 21 bases between the two ends. The CDR3 extends over 17 amino acids. CDR3: CASSLYEGLTGEGELFF. CDR3 bases: TGTGCCAGCAGTTTATATGAGGGGTTGACAGGAGAAGGGGAGCTGTTTTTT.

V gene TRBV29-1 combines with J gene TRBJ2-5; D gene ambiguous. The germline V gene has CDR1 SQVTM and CDR2 ANQGSEA. Trimming removed 2 bases at V and 5 bases at J, with 9 bases between. The CDR3 spans 12 residues. The CDR3 DNA reads TGCAGCGTTGAATGGGGTGGGGAGACCCAGTACTTC. Its protein product is CSVEWGGETQYF.

This sequence joins TRBV7-9 and TRBJ2-7; D not certain. V lost 1 base to trimming and J lost 4 bases, with 14 bases between them. Germline V CDR1 and CDR2: SEHNR, FQNEAQ (reference sequence). CDR3 length equals 15 residues. CDR3 region: CASSLGILGRYEQYF. In DNA, the CDR3 is TGTGCCAGCAGCTTAGGTATCCTAGGGCGATACGAGCAGTACTTC.

In its sample, this clonotype was seen once. V is TRBV5-1 and J is TRBJ2-2; D not certain. The V gene lost 7 bases and the J gene lost 5 bases, with 3 bases spanning the gap. This CDR3 region has 10 residues. Germline CDR1 SGHRS, CDR2 YFSETQ. The CDR3: CASATGELFF. The CDR3 DNA reads TGCGCCAGCGCAACCGGGGAGCTGTTTTTT.

The rearrangement uses TRBV12-3 or TRBV12-4 and TRBJ1-1; D is possibly TRBD1 (5 bases). The CDR3 length is 12 residues. V was trimmed by 6 bases and J by 11 bases, leaving 16 bases between them. The CDR3 DNA is TGTGCCAGCAGCCCCCCTGACGGGGCCGCTTTCTTT. It is translated as CASSPPDGAAFF.

The chain uses TRBV7-8 and TRBJ2-7, with 8 nucleotides matching TRBD2. Losses at the gene ends were 0 bases for V and 6 bases for J; bases not matched to a gene: 7. Germline CDR1 and CDR2: SGHVS and FQNEAQ. CDR3 length: 15 amino acids. CDR3 in DNA: TGTGCCAGCAGCTTAGCGCCAAGCGGGGGTTCCGAGCAGTACTTC. It specifies CASSLAPSGGSEQYF.

V gene TRBV12-3 or TRBV12-4 combines with J gene TRBJ2-3; D uncertain. CDR3 length: 14 amino acids. V was trimmed by 7 bases and J by 6 bases, leaving 17 bases between them. The CDR3 bases are TGTGCCAGCACCACACAACAAGAGGAGGATACGCAGTATTTT. Translation gives CASTTQQEEDTQYF.